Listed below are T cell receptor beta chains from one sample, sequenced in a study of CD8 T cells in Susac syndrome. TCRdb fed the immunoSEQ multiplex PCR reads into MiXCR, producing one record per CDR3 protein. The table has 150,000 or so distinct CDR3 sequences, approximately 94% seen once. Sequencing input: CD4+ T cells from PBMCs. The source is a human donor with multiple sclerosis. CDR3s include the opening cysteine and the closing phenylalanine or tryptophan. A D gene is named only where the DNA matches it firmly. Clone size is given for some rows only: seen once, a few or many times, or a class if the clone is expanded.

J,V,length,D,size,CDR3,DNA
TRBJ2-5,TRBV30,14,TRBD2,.,CAWSFRLARGTQYF,TGTGCCTGGAGTTTCAGACTAGCGAGAGGGACCCAGTACTTC
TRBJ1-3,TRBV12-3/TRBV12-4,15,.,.,CAAITGVTSGNTIYF,TGTGCCGCTATAACGGGGGTTACCTCTGGAAACACCATATATTTT
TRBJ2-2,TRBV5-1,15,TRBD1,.,CASSMDRFDTGELFF,TGCGCCAGCAGCATGGACAGGTTCGACACCGGGGAGCTGTTTTTT
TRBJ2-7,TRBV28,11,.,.,CASSLWGEQYF,TGTGCCAGCAGTTTATGGGGTGAGCAGTACTTC
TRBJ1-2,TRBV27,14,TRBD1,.,CASSQGQVLAGYTF,TGTGCCAGCAGTCAGGGACAGGTGTTAGCTGGCTACACCTTC
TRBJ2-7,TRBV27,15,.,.,CASSTGLWGNYEQYF,TGTGCCAGCAGTACGGGACTTTGGGGAAACTACGAGCAGTACTTC
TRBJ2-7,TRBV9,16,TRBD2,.,CASSAYPGLDPLGQYF,TGTGCCAGCAGCGCTTATCCGGGACTAGACCCTTTGGGGCAGTACTTC
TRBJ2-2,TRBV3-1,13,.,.,CASSREQSGELFF,TGTGCCAGCAGCCGGGAGCAGTCCGGGGAGCTGTTTTTT
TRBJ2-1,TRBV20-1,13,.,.,CSARGAGNNEQFF,TGCAGTGCTAGGGGGGCAGGGAACAATGAGCAGTTCTTC
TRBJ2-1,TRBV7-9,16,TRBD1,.,CASSLGAGGDYNEQFF,TGTGCCAGCAGCTTAGGGGCAGGGGGCGATTACAATGAGCAGTTCTTC
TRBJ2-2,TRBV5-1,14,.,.,CASSVFGDTGELFF,TGCGCCAGCAGCGTTTTCGGGGACACCGGGGAGCTGTTTTTT
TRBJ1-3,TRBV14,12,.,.,CASSPGGNTIYF,TGTGCCAGCAGCCCCGGAGGAAACACCATATATTTT
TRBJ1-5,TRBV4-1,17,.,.,CASSQGRARRSNQPQHF,TGCGCCAGCAGCCAGGGTAGAGCGCGGAGAAGCAATCAGCCCCAGCATTTT
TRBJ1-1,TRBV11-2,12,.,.,CASSFFRVEAFF,TGTGCCAGCAGTTTTTTCAGGGTAGAAGCTTTCTTT
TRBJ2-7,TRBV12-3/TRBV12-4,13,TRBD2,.,CASSPLGGLAVYF,TGTGCCAGCAGCCCACTTGGGGGACTAGCGGTGTACTTC
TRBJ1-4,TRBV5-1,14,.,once,CASSLMATNEKLFF,TGCGCCAGCAGTTTGATGGCGACTAATGAAAAACTGTTTTTT
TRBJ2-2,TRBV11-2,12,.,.,CASSLIVEEPFF,TGTGCCAGCAGCTTAATAGTTGAGGAGCCGTTTTTT
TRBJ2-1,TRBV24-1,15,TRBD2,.,CATSDPSGSYNEQFF,TGTGCCACCAGTGATCCTAGCGGCTCCTACAATGAGCAGTTCTTC
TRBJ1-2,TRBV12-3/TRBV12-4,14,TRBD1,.,CASSPRDRSYGYTF,TGTGCCAGCAGCCCGCGGGACAGGTCCTATGGCTACACCTTC
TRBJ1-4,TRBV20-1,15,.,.,CSAIKGTSIMRKLFF,TGCAGTGCTATAAAAGGGACTTCCATAATGAGGAAACTGTTTTTT
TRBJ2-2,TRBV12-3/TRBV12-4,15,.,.,CASSAFGENTGELFF,TGTGCCAGCAGTGCGTTTGGGGAAAACACCGGGGAGCTGTTTTTT
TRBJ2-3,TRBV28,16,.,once,CASSFFPRLATDTQYF,TGTGCCAGCAGTTTTTTCCCCCGGCTGGCCACAGATACGCAGTATTTT
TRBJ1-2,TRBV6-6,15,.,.,CANSYYTGEAYGYTF,TGTGCCAACAGTTACTACACAGGAGAGGCGTATGGCTACACCTTC
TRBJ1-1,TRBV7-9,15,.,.,CASSPRGQGNTEAFF,TGTGCCAGCAGCCCCCGGGGGCAGGGGAACACTGAAGCTTTCTTT